This paragraph covers one T cell receptor (beta chain) sequence. Original processing methods: Researchers report that nucleated cell counts were estimated from reference gene primer amplification. Some clones are missing from TCRdb's copy, which holds only in-frame ones; the method was immunoSEQ multiplex PCR. Clone size and the V and J calls come from that table; the DNA yielded D and trimming. The sample has a few hundred thousand clones; 80% to 90% are singletons. Enrolled through a virtual design, the participants were between 18 and 89 years of age and came from 24 US areas. The sample originates from a study of blood T cell repertoires in COVID-19. The sequenced sample consisted of PBMCs or T cells enriched from blood (not recorded which). The receptor was derived from a man aged 18 to 30 who had recovered from COVID-19.

The CDR3 nucleotides are TGTGCCAGCAGCACCCCGTCATCTAGAGCTTTCTTT. Translation gives CASSTPSSRAFF. The chain uses TRBV28 and TRBJ1-1; the D is unclear. Per the germline V gene, CDR1 is MDHEN and CDR2 is SYDVKM. The CDR3 spans 12 residues. V gave up 6 bases and J gave up 10 bases, with 15 bases separating them.